These T cell receptor beta chains were read from a single sample in a study of cytomegalovirus exposure and HLA in healthy donors. Repertoires were generated with immunoSEQ multiplex PCR, while TCRdb's copy carries only in-frame clones and drops some. Its clone listing holds 150,000 to 200,000 clones. The sequencing sample was made of PBMCs. These receptors were collected from a man aged 25-45 years in good health and CMV-seronegative. Both conserved end residues are part of each CDR3. A D gene is named only where the DNA matches it firmly.

>.|16|TRBV21-1|TRBJ1-1
TGTGCCAGCAGCATCACTCCCGGGACAAGTAACACTGAAGCTTTCTTT
CASSITPGTSNTEAFF
>.|15|TRBV6-5|TRBJ2-2
TGTGCCAGCCATAGGGAGGACAGGATAACCGGGGAGCTGTTTTTT
CASHREDRITGELFF
>TRBD1|16|TRBV23-1|TRBJ1-2
TGCGCCAGCAGTCAATCTGAGACAGGGGTAGGTATCGGCTACACCTTC
CASSQSETGVGIGYTF
>.|15|TRBV30|TRBJ1-3
TGTGCCCGAAGTCTAGAGCCGAGCTCTGGAAACACCATATATTTT
CARSLEPSSGNTIYF
>.|16|TRBV7-2|TRBJ2-7
TGTGCCAGCAGCCCCCTCTGGAGCGGACTCTCCTACGAGCAGTACTTC
CASSPLWSGLSYEQYF
>.|16|TRBV27|TRBJ2-3
TGTGCCAGCAGTTTAAGAGGCAGGGATCGAACAGATACGCAGTATTTT
CASSLRGRDRTDTQYF
>.|12|TRBV29-1|TRBJ1-5
TGCAGCGTTGGGACAAACAATCAGCCCCAGCATTTT
CSVGTNNQPQHF
>.|14|TRBV5-1|TRBJ2-7
TGCGCCACCCAAACCGCACCTGGCGGTTACGAGCAGTACTTC
CATQTAPGGYEQYF
>.|15|TRBV6-5|TRBJ2-1
TGTGCCAGCAGTTACACAGGGCGTCTGGACAATGAGCAGTTCTTC
CASSYTGRLDNEQFF
>.|15|TRBV4-1|TRBJ2-7
TGCGCCAGCAGCCAGTATGTCGGGGGGCTCTACGAGCAGTACTTC
CASSQYVGGLYEQYF
>TRBD2|16|TRBV7-8|TRBJ2-2
TGTGCCAGCAGCTTAGAGGAGCGGGGGAACACCGGGGAGCTGTTTTTT
CASSLEERGNTGELFF
>.|16|TRBV19|TRBJ2-2
TGTGCCAGTAGACGTATTGTGGCAGTTGACACCGGGGAGCTGTTTTTT
CASRRIVAVDTGELFF
>TRBD1|16|TRBV28|TRBJ2-3
TGTGCCAGCAGCCCCCCAGGGACAGGGGCGGGGGATACGCAGTATTTT
CASSPPGTGAGDTQYF
>.|16|TRBV27|TRBJ1-2
TGTGCCAGCAGACCGGGTGGGGGCCCCCCTACCTATGGCTACACCTTC
CASRPGGGPPTYGYTF
>.|16|TRBV7-3|TRBJ2-5
TGTGCCAGCAGCTTGGCCCCCGAGGGGGGGCAAGAGACCCAGTACTTC
CASSLAPEGGQETQYF
>TRBD2|16|TRBV2|TRBJ2-1
TGTGCCAGCAGTGAAAGAGGACTAGCGTCCTACAATGAGCAGTTCTTC
CASSERGLASYNEQFF
>TRBD1|14|TRBV7-7|TRBJ2-2
TGTGCCAGCAGCTTGGACAGGGTGAGCCGGGAGCTGTTTTTT
CASSLDRVSRELFF
>.|11|TRBV20-1|TRBJ1-1
TGCAGTGCTCCACGACTCATTGAAGCTTTCTTT
CSAPRLIEAFF